Shown below are 10 T cell receptor beta chains from a single sample sequenced in a study of blood T cell repertoires in COVID-19. Using immunoSEQ multiplex PCR, the repertoire was profiled, and TCRdb retains in-frame clones only, with some absent. The table includes approximately 97,000 clones, about 90% detected once. Sequences were obtained from peripheral blood. Receptors were obtained from a young man with acute or convalescent COVID-19.

CDR3 region: CASSPKSPRAEKLFF. As DNA, the CDR3 is TGTGCCAGCAGCCCTAAGTCGCCTAGAGCCGAAAAACTGTTTTTT. The chain links TRBV3-1 (or the pseudogene TRBV3-2) to TRBJ1-4; D gene unclear. Per germline, CDR1 LGHDT and CDR2 YNNKEL (reference sequence). Deletions cut 4 bases from V and 8 bases from J, with 17 bases between. The CDR3 consists of 15 residues.

The rearrangement links TRBV2 to TRBJ1-2; TRBD1 might be the D (5 bases). The CDR3 is 15 amino acids. The V gene's germline CDR1 is SNHLY and CDR2 FYNNEI. Trimming shortened V by 5 bases and J by 6 bases, and 19 bases separated the two germline ends. The CDR3 region is CASSKRGGGADGYTF. The CDR3 coding sequence is TGTGCCAGCAGTAAGAGGGGCGGGGGAGCCGATGGCTACACCTTC. Full variable domain (remainder filled in from reference TRBV2 and TRBJ1-2): EPEVTQTPSHQVTQMGQEVILRCVPISNHLYFYWYRQILGQKVEFLVSFYNNEISEKSEIFDDQFSVERPDGSNFTLKIRSTKLEDSAMYFCASSKRGGGADGYTFGSGTRLTVV.

The rearrangement uses TRBV27 and TRBJ1-1; perhaps TRBD1 as D (5 bases). The V gene lost 2 bases and the J gene lost 1 base, with 11 bases spanning the gap. Per the germline V gene, CDR1 is MNHEY and CDR2 is SMNVEV (reference sequence). CDR3 length equals 15 residues. This chain's CDR3 is CASSLIPGGNTEAFF. Written as DNA, the CDR3 is TGTGCCAGCAGTTTAATCCCCGGGGGGAACACTGAAGCTTTCTTT.

The chain recombines TRBV24-1 with TRBJ1-5; D gene uncertain. Trimming stripped 5 bases from V and 0 bases from J, with 10 bases between. Germline CDR1 is KGHDR and CDR2 is SFDVKD. The CDR3 has 15 amino acids. CDR3 in amino acids: CATSGTDYSNQPQHF. Here the CDR3 DNA reads TGTGCCACCAGTGGGACTGACTATAGCAATCAGCCCCAGCATTTT.

The chain has TRBV3-1 (or the pseudogene TRBV3-2) and TRBJ2-7; 8 bases line up with TRBD1. Germline assignment: CDR1 LGHDT and CDR2 YNNKEL (reference sequence). CDR3 length equals 18 residues. V shed 5 bases, J shed 4 bases, and the junction held 19 bases outside the gene matches. The CDR3 spells CASSLGQGAGGPPYEQYF. CDR3 DNA: TGTGCCAGCAGCTTGGGACAAGGGGCAGGGGGCCCACCTTACGAGCAGTACTTC.

This clone was detected many times. This chain connects TRBV3-1 (or the pseudogene TRBV3-2) to TRBJ2-5; 8 bases align to TRBD2. CDR3 length: 13 residues. With 6 bases clipped from V and 6 bases from J, the junction kept 6 bases outside the gene matches. The V gene's germline CDR1 is LGHDT and CDR2 YNNKEL (reference sequence). CDR3 sequence (DNA): TGTGCCAGCAGTCGGGGGGGCCTGAAGACCCAGTACTTC. Translating it yields CASSRGGLKTQYF.

The rearrangement joins TRBV9 to TRBJ1-1; 8 bases are shared with TRBD1. From germline, CDR1 is SGDLS and CDR2 YYNGEE. After removal of 0 bases from V and 0 bases from J, the junction contained 4 bases not matched to a gene. The CDR3 contains 16 residues. Written as DNA, the CDR3 is TGTGCCAGCAGCGTAGGGGGGACAGGCATGAACACTGAAGCTTTCTTT. Its translation: CASSVGGTGMNTEAFF.

The chain carries TRBV3-1 (or the pseudogene TRBV3-2) and TRBJ1-1; TRBD1 might be the D (5 bases). Germline loops: CDR1 LGHDT, CDR2 YNNKEL (reference sequence). The CDR3 totals 16 residues. V lost 4 bases and J 2 bases, leaving 17 bases between the germline ends. Here the CDR3 DNA reads TGTGCCAGCAGCCTAGCGGGACGGCGATTTAACACTGAAGCTTTCTTT. Translation: CASSLAGRRFNTEAFF.

The chain employs TRBV18 and TRBJ1-5; D is perhaps TRBD1 (5 bases). Trimming pared 2 bases from V and 7 bases from J, leaving 12 bases between. The CDR3 length is 14 residues. The germline V gene has CDR1 KGHSH and CDR2 LQKENI. Here the CDR3 reads CASSPGGDLQPQHF. CDR3 bases: TGTGCCAGCTCACCAGGAGGGGATCTGCAGCCCCAGCATTTT.

This rearrangement joins TRBV10-3 to TRBJ1-1, with 8 positions matching TRBD1. CDR1 and CDR2 from the germline V gene are ENHRY and SYGVKD. This CDR3 comprises 15 residues. V dropped 7 bases and J dropped 3; count of bases not matched to a gene: 10. CDR3 sequence (DNA): TGTGCCATCAAATCTGCAGGGGGCTGGGACACTGAAGCTTTCTTT. It is translated as CAIKSAGGWDTEAFF.